A single T cell receptor beta chain is shown here with its context. The data derive from a study of T cell responses to AZD1222 COVID-19 vaccine. The data were produced by immunoSEQ multiplex PCR, yet TCRdb's version contains in-frame clones alone and is incomplete. The data show fewer than 150,000 clones, around 90% seen once. Here the sequenced sample was peripheral blood, taken on day 0 of AZD1222 vaccination. This sequence originates from an adult in good health.

CDR3 sequence reads: CASRVLSDTQYF. In DNA form, the CDR3 reads TGTGCCAGCAGGGTCCTATCAGATACGCAGTATTTT. The chain has TRBV27 and TRBJ2-3; D gene ambiguous. V lost 6 bases, J lost 4 bases, and 8 bases lay in between. Germline loops: CDR1 MNHEY, CDR2 SMNVEV (reference sequence). This CDR3 has 12 amino acids.